The 32 T cell receptor beta chains given below trace back to one sample, sequenced in a study of cytomegalovirus exposure and HLA in healthy donors. PCR was performed using 60 Vbeta and 13 Jbeta primers. Measured with immunoSEQ multiplex PCR; TCRdb has only the in-frame clones, and not every one. The sample includes around 130,000 clones, 50% to 75% of them seen just once. Sequences were obtained from PBMCs. The receptors here all came from a woman between 40 and 55 years old in good health and CMV-seropositive.

This chain joins TRBV10-1 and TRBJ1-2; no clear D. CDR3 length equals 12 residues. Between the trimmed V and J ends, which lost 4 bases and 2 bases, there was a span of 5 bases. CDR1 and CDR2 from the germline V gene are WNHNN and SYGVQD (reference sequence). As DNA, the CDR3 is TGCGCCAGCAGTGGGCCGAACTATGGCTACACCTTC. Amino acid sequence: CASSGPNYGYTF.

Details on this clone: One end of the junction does not line up with germline, which may come from a read error. This chain joins TRBV15 and TRBJ1-1; a weak D match, TRBD1 (5 bases). The CDR3 covers 15 residues. Germline values: CDR1 LNHNV, CDR2 YYDKDF (reference sequence). CDR3 coding DNA: TGTGCCACCAGCAGGGGAGGGACCATGAACCCTGAAGCTTTCTTT. Protein sequence: CATSRGGTMNPEAFF.

The chain carries TRBV6-5 and TRBJ2-5; weak D call: TRBD1 (6 bases). Germline CDR1 MNHEY, CDR2 SVGAGI. V lost 2 bases and J 4 bases, leaving 14 bases between the germline ends. This CDR3 has 15 residues. The CDR3 bases are TGTGCCAGCAGTTACCCCCGACAGGTAAGAGAGACCCAGTACTTC. It translates to CASSYPRQVRETQYF.

CDR3 nucleotides: TGCGCCAGCAGCTTGGGACTCCACAATGAGCAGTTCTTC. Protein product: CASSLGLHNEQFF. The V and J genes are TRBV5-1 and TRBJ2-1; D remains unclear. V was trimmed by 0 bases and J by 5 bases, leaving 6 bases between them. Germline V gene data show CDR1 as SGHRS and CDR2 as YFSETQ. This CDR3 contains 13 residues.

The table lists this clone with a few counts. The chain carries TRBV18 and TRBJ2-7, with D possibly matching TRBD1 (6 bases). V was pared by 3 bases and J by 1 base, with 34 bases between. This CDR3 spans 22 amino acids. Germline assignment: CDR1 KGHSH and CDR2 LQKENI. The CDR3 loop is CASSPLRIPTGTGSSGSYEQYF. The CDR3 nucleotides are TGTGCCAGCTCACCTCTCCGAATCCCGACAGGAACGGGGTCGTCGGGTTCCTACGAGCAGTACTTC.

This clone was observed a few times. V is TRBV9 and J is TRBJ1-2; maybe TRBD1 (5 bases). The V gene lost 6 bases and the J gene lost 2 bases, with 17 bases spanning the gap. The germline V gene has CDR1 SGDLS and CDR2 YYNGEE. The CDR3 consists of 15 residues. The DNA for the CDR3 is TGTGCCAGCACCTTCGGACACGGCCCCAACTATGGCTACACCTTC. This encodes CASTFGHGPNYGYTF. Full variable domain (missing parts from reference TRBV9 and TRBJ1-2): DSGVTQTPKHLITATGQRVTLRCSPRSGDLSVYWYQQSLDQGLQFLIQYYNGEERAKGNILERFSAQQFPDLHSELNLSSLELGDSALYFCASTFGHGPNYGYTFGSGTRLTVV.

The rearrangement joins TRBV27 to TRBJ2-2, with D tentatively TRBD1 (6 bases). CDR3 length: 17 residues. Germline V gene data show CDR1 as MNHEY and CDR2 as SMNVEV (reference sequence). Between the trimmed V and J ends, which lost 5 bases and 8 bases, there was a span of 24 bases. The CDR3, as DNA: TGTGCCAGCAGTATCCGCGACTCGGACAGTACACCGGGGGAGCTGTTTTTT. Protein product: CASSIRDSDSTPGELFF.

About this clone itself: At one end the junction does not follow the germline gene, possibly because of a read error. The chain is built from TRBV7-9 and TRBJ2-7; 7 positions agree with TRBD2. There are 15 residues in the CDR3. The germline V gene encodes CDR1 SEHNR and CDR2 FQNEAQ (reference sequence). CDR3 nucleotide sequence: TGTTCCAGCAGCTTTGGAGGACTAGGTTACTACGAGCAGTACTTC. Encoded protein: CSSSFGGLGYYEQYF.

The chain recombines TRBV6-1 with TRBJ2-3; 7 bases are shared with TRBD2. The germline V gene encodes CDR1 MNHNS and CDR2 SASEGT. The CDR3 totals 13 residues. V was clipped by 3 bases and J by 8 bases; unmatched bases: 5. The chain's CDR3 is CASSDTSDGTQYF. CDR3 sequence (DNA): TGTGCCAGCAGTGATACTAGCGATGGTACGCAGTATTTT.

This sequence joins TRBV5-1 and TRBJ2-3; 13 positions match TRBD2. This CDR3 comprises 17 residues. Per germline, CDR1 SGHRS and CDR2 YFSETQ. V lost 1 base and J lost 1; bases outside the gene matches: 3. In nucleotides, the CDR3 is TGCGCCAGCAGCTTGACTAGCGGGAGGGTCGGCACAGATACGCAGTATTTT. It specifies CASSLTSGRVGTDTQYF.

This clone was detected only a few times. The genes are TRBV5-8 and TRBJ2-5; no clear D gene. Near its end, the DNA agrees better with TRBJ2-7, so the J call may be wrong. The CDR3 is 15 amino acids. CDR1 is SGHTS, CDR2 YDEGEE, per germline. DNA of the CDR3: TGTGCCAGCAGCCTCGGCTGGAGAACTTCCTACGAGCAGTACTTC. This translates into CASSLGWRTSYEQYF.

The CDR3 DNA is TGTGCCTGGAGTGTACCTGGGACAGGACAAGCTTTCTTT. The encoded protein is CAWSVPGTGQAFF. V is TRBV30 and J is TRBJ1-1, with 8 bases identical to TRBD1. With 0 bases clipped from V and 9 bases from J, the junction kept 6 bases outside the gene matches. The CDR3 runs to 13 residues. Looked up from germline, CDR1 is GTSNPN and CDR2 is SVGIG (reference sequence).

The chain combines TRBV18 with TRBJ1-1; D perhaps matches TRBD1 (6 bases). The V gene's germline CDR1 is KGHSH and CDR2 LQKENI. This CDR3 region has 16 residues. The V end lost 3 bases, the J end lost 5 bases, and 19 bases lay between the germline ends. CDR3 amino acids: CASSPKDSPGATEAFF. Written as DNA, the CDR3 is TGTGCCAGCTCACCCAAGGACAGTCCCGGGGCGACTGAAGCTTTCTTT.

The chain is built from TRBV5-4 and TRBJ1-1; D not resolved. Germline V gene sequence: CDR1 SGHNT, CDR2 YYREEE (reference sequence). This CDR3 is built from 11 residues. V was cut by 7 bases and J by 2 bases, with 6 bases left in between. The CDR3 region is CASEHNTEAFF. CDR3 DNA sequence: TGTGCCAGCGAGCACAACACTGAAGCTTTCTTT.

The rearrangement links TRBV2 to TRBJ2-3, with 13 bases lining up with TRBD2. The CDR3 is 16 residues long. Germline values: CDR1 SNHLY, CDR2 FYNNEI. The J segment lost 2 bases and the V segment lost 6 bases, leaving 5 bases of the junction unmatched. CDR3: CASRGTSGAPTDTQYF. The CDR3 nucleotides are TGTGCCAGCAGGGGGACTAGCGGGGCCCCCACAGATACGCAGTATTTT.

V is TRBV6-5 and J is TRBJ2-2, with TRBD2 matching over 8 bases. CDR3 length: 15 amino acids. V trimming: 5 bases; J trimming: 7 bases; junction bases outside the gene matches: 9. Germline CDR1 MNHEY, CDR2 SVGAGI. CDR3 sequence: CASSPGTSWGGELFF. CDR3 coding DNA: TGTGCCAGCAGTCCCGGGACTAGTTGGGGCGGGGAGCTGTTTTTT.

The J gene is TRBJ2-2, the V gene TRBV6-6; D uncertain. V lost 2 bases and J 2 bases, leaving 6 bases between the germline ends. The germline CDR1 and CDR2 sequences are MNHNY and SVGAGI (reference sequence). The CDR3 extends over 14 amino acids. The CDR3 region is CASSYVRNTGELFF. CDR3 bases: TGTGCCAGCAGTTACGTTAGAAACACCGGGGAGCTGTTTTTT.

The chain uses TRBV7-2 and TRBJ2-4; D might be TRBD2 (7 bases). CDR1 SGHTA and CDR2 FQGNSA come from the germline V gene. The CDR3 length is 15 residues. Trimming removed 6 bases at V and 6 bases at J, with 18 bases between. In DNA form, the CDR3 reads TGTGCCAGCAGTCTAGGGGGAGGGCCGGGAAACATTCAGTACTTC. Its protein is CASSLGGGPGNIQYF. Full variable domain (missing parts from reference TRBV7-2 and TRBJ2-4): GAGVSQSPSNKVTEKGKDVELRCDPISGHTALYWYRQSLGQGLEFLIYFQGNSAPDKSGLPSDRFSAERTGGSVSTLTIQRTQQEDSAVYLCASSLGGGPGNIQYFGAGTRLSVL.

DNA of the CDR3: TGTGCCAGCATAGTGGGGCAGTACACTGAAGCTTTCTTT. Amino acid sequence: CASIVGQYTEAFF. This chain joins TRBV28 and TRBJ1-1, with D possibly being TRBD1 (5 bases). Germline loops: CDR1 MDHEN, CDR2 SYDVKM. This CDR3 has 13 residues. The V end was cut by 7 bases, the J end by 3 bases, with 12 bases between.

The chain carries TRBV5-1 and TRBJ1-3, with 7 bases lining up with TRBD1. This CDR3 is 13 amino acids long. J lost 8 bases, V lost 4 bases, and 6 bases had no gene match. Germline assignment: CDR1 SGHRS and CDR2 YFSETQ. The CDR3 bases are TGCGCCAGCAGCCCTCAGGGGGGTGACACCATATATTTT. The encoded protein is CASSPQGGDTIYF.

This rearrangement joins TRBV19 to TRBJ2-5; D possibly corresponds to TRBD1 (5 bases). The CDR3 has 13 amino acids. Germline CDR1 is LNHDA and CDR2 is SQIVND (reference sequence). V lost 3 bases and J 3 bases, leaving 8 bases between the germline ends. In DNA, the CDR3 is TGTGCCAGTAGTATTGGGGCGAAAGAGACCCAGTACTTC. As protein: CASSIGAKETQYF.

In its sample, this clone was seen a few times. DNA for the CDR3: TGTGCCAGCAGTTTATCGATGCGGGGCCGCAATGAGCAGTTCTTC. Protein sequence: CASSLSMRGRNEQFF. The chain combines TRBV27 with TRBJ2-1; a possible D gene is TRBD2 (6 bases). The CDR3 consists of 15 residues. Trimming cost V 0 bases and J 6 bases, with 12 bases left between them. CDR1 is MNHEY and CDR2 is SMNVEV in the germline V gene (reference sequence).

This clone occurred once. CDR3 DNA: TGTGCCAGCAGCCTCACCGGGGAGCTGTTTTTT. Amino acid sequence: CASSLTGELFF. V and J are TRBV11-3 and TRBJ2-2; D uncertain. This CDR3 has 11 residues. Trimming pared 5 bases from V and 4 bases from J, leaving 2 bases between. Germline V lookup: CDR1 SGHNT, CDR2 YENEEA.

This rearrangement joins TRBV28 to TRBJ1-5, with no clear D. Germline V gene lookup returns CDR1 MDHEN and CDR2 SYDVKM. The V gene lost 2 bases and the J gene lost 0 bases, with 11 bases spanning the gap. The CDR3 is 16 residues long. CDR3 sequence reads: CASSLERDFSNQPQHF. CDR3 DNA sequence: TGTGCCAGCAGTTTAGAGCGGGATTTTAGCAATCAGCCCCAGCATTTT.

This clone came up a few times. The chain employs TRBV19 and TRBJ1-1, with D tentatively TRBD1 (6 bases). Trimming removed 6 bases at V and 1 base at J, with 15 bases between. From germline, CDR1 is LNHDA and CDR2 SQIVND (reference sequence). This CDR3 spans 15 amino acids. As DNA, the CDR3 is TGTGCCAGTAGCCACACCGGGACAACGAACACTGAAGCTTTCTTT. Translation gives CASSHTGTTNTEAFF.

The chain uses TRBV27 and TRBJ2-5; 9 bases are a match to TRBD1. The J segment lost 6 bases and the V segment lost 2 bases, leaving 10 bases of the junction unmatched. This CDR3 region has 16 residues. From germline, CDR1 is MNHEY and CDR2 SMNVEV (reference sequence). The CDR3 DNA reads TGTGCCAGCAGTTTAGACCTAGGACAGGGGAGGAAGACCCAGTACTTC. This codes for CASSLDLGQGRKTQYF.

The table lists this clone with a few counts. Germline and junction disagree at one end, which may indicate a read error. The chain uses TRBV30 and TRBJ1-2; D uncertain. Germline V gene sequence: CDR1 GTSNPN, CDR2 SVGIG (reference sequence). CDR3 length equals 13 residues. CDR3 residues: CAWSGNKNYGYPF. CDR3 DNA: TGTGCCTGGAGTGGAAACAAGAACTATGGCTACCCCTTC. The whole variable domain, filled in from reference TRBV30 and TRBJ1-2, reads SQTIHQWPATLVQPVGSPLSLECTVEGTSNPNLYWYRQAAGRGLQLLFYSVGIGQISSEVPQNLSASRPQDRQFILSSKKLLLSDSGFYLCAWSGNKNYGYPFGSGTRLTVV.

The chain has TRBV27 and TRBJ2-3; TRBD2 matches 7 bases. CDR1 MNHEY and CDR2 SMNVEV come from the germline V gene (reference sequence). CDR3 length equals 15 residues. With V trimmed by 3 bases and J by 1 base, 4 bases remained unmatched. Here the CDR3 DNA reads TGTGCCAGCAGTTTCTACAGCGGGGGCACAGATACGCAGTATTTT. Translating gives CASSFYSGGTDTQYF.

The rearrangement uses TRBV5-1 and TRBJ2-3, with 10 nucleotides matching TRBD2. The CDR3 extends over 15 amino acids. From germline, CDR1 is SGHRS and CDR2 YFSETQ. V gave up 2 bases and J gave up 5 bases; unmatched junction bases: 5. The CDR3 spells CASSLIAGGGDTQYF. CDR3 DNA sequence: TGCGCCAGCAGCTTAATAGCGGGGGGTGGAGATACGCAGTATTTT.

The rearrangement links TRBV10-2 to TRBJ2-4, with TRBD2 matching 11 bases. This CDR3 contains 21 residues. In germline, CDR1 is WSHSY, CDR2 SAAADI. The V and J ends lost 4 bases and 0 bases, in that order; junction bases with no gene match: 17. The CDR3 sequence is CASSGGASGRPGSPAKNIQYF. The CDR3 DNA is TGCGCCAGCAGTGGTGGGGCTAGCGGGAGGCCGGGGAGTCCAGCCAAAAACATTCAGTACTTC.

The genes are TRBV27 and TRBJ2-3; TRBD1 aligns across 8 bases. The CDR3 has 13 amino acids. The germline V gene has CDR1 MNHEY and CDR2 SMNVEV (reference sequence). Germline trimming cut 6 bases from V and 5 bases from J; bases unmatched to any gene: 4. Here the CDR3 DNA reads TGTGCCAGCAGGACAGGGGCGGTAGATACGCAGTATTTT. Residues: CASRTGAVDTQYF.

This clone was observed a few times. Compared with germline, one end of the junction differs, possibly owing to a read error. The chain recombines TRBV7-9 with TRBJ2-5, with D possibly being TRBD2 (5 bases). There are 16 residues in the CDR3. CDR1 and CDR2 from the germline V gene are SEHNR and FQNEAQ (reference sequence). This CDR3 is CSSSTNTSPRGETQYF. CDR3 sequence (DNA): TGTTCCAGCAGTACTAATACTAGTCCCCGAGGAGAGACCCAGTACTTC. Based on the CDR3 plus reference TRBV7-9 and TRBJ2-5, the full variable domain is DTGVSQNPRHKITKRGQNVTFRCDPISEHNRLYWYRQTLGQGPEFLTYFQNEAQLEKSRLLSDRFSAERPKGSFSTLEIQRTEQGDSAMYLCSSSTNTSPRGETQYFGPGTRLLVL.